What follows is one T cell receptor beta chain and its context. Its matching antigen is unknown. The sample belongs to a study of OX40 agonist ivuxolimab in advanced cancers. Study observations and caveats: Clonal expansion in partial responders at 0.1-3.0 mg/kg ranked among the lowest. Dose levels from 0.1 to 3.0 mg/kg saw CD4+ and CD8+ blood T cells expand clonally by week 6. Fewer expanded clones were found on average in CD4+ than in CD8+ T cells.

This CDR3 has 12 amino acids. V was shortened by 3 bases and J by 0 bases, with 0 bases between the two germline ends. Germline CDR1 LNHDA, CDR2 SQIVND (reference sequence). Patients with a history of autoimmune disease or on systemic immunosuppression were excluded. Assay used: immunoSEQ multiplex PCR; TCRdb lists only in-frame clones, some missing. The profile shows some 97,000 clones, about nine tenths of them singletons. This chain connects TRBV19 to TRBJ2-1; D uncertain. The clonotype originates from an adult with an advanced solid tumor such as melanoma, head and neck, liver or kidney cancer. The sequencing used CD4+ or CD8+ T cells sorted from blood, collected in a trial of the OX40 agonist ivuxolimab. CDR3 region: CASSISYNEQFF. Here the CDR3 DNA reads TGTGCCAGTAGTATCTCCTACAATGAGCAGTTCTTC.